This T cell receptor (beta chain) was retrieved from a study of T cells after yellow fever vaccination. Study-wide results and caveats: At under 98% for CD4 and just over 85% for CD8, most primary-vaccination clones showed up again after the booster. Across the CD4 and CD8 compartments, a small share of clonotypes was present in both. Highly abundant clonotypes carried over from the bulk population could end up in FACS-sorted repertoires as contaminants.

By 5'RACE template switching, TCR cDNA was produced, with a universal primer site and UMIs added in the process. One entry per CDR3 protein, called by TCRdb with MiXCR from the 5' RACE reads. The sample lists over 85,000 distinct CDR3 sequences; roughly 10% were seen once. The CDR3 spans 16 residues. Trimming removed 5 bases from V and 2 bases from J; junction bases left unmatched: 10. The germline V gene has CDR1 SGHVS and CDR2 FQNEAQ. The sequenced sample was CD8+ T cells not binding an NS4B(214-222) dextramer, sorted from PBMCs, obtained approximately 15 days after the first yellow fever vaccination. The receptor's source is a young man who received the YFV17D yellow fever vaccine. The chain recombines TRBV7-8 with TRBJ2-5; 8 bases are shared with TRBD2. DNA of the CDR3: TGTGCCAGCAGCCCCCTCAAAGCGGGGGCACAAGAGACCCAGTACTTC. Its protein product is CASSPLKAGAQETQYF.